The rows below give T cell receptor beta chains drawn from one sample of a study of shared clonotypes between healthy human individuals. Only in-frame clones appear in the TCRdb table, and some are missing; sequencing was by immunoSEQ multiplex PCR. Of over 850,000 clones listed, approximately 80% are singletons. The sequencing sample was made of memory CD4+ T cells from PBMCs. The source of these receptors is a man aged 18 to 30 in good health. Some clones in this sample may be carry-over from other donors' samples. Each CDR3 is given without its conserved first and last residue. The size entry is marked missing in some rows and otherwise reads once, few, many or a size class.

CDR3aa: ASSLRTTEQNIQY; v_gene: TRBV7-8; abundance: -; j_gene: TRBJ2-4
CDR3aa: ASSRSGSYEQY; v_gene: TRBV9; abundance: -; j_gene: TRBJ2-7
CDR3aa: ASSRRGAYNEQF; v_gene: TRBV18; abundance: -; j_gene: TRBJ2-1
CDR3aa: ASSLAGGHTEAF; v_gene: TRBV7-9; abundance: -; j_gene: TRBJ1-1
CDR3aa: ASSPAGTVFSGANVLT; v_gene: TRBV9; abundance: -; j_gene: TRBJ2-6
CDR3aa: ASSEGPMRAEAF; v_gene: TRBV6-1; abundance: -; j_gene: TRBJ1-1
CDR3aa: AWSGPGEQY; v_gene: TRBV30; abundance: -; j_gene: TRBJ2-7
CDR3aa: AISESYAAGGSEKLF; v_gene: TRBV10-3; abundance: few; j_gene: TRBJ1-4
CDR3aa: ATSRDQGDPFYGYT; v_gene: TRBV15; abundance: -; j_gene: TRBJ1-2
CDR3aa: ASATSGRSYEQY; v_gene: TRBV28; abundance: once; j_gene: TRBJ2-7
CDR3aa: ASSFPQYGYT; v_gene: TRBV7-2; abundance: -; j_gene: TRBJ1-2